The 26 T cell receptor beta chains below come from one sample, sequenced in a study of OX40 agonist ivuxolimab in advanced cancers. Here immunoSEQ multiplex PCR was the method, and the copy in TCRdb shows in-frame clones only, minus some. This table has roughly 40,000 clones, approximately 86% appearing once. Source: CD4+ or CD8+ T cells sorted from blood, taken in a trial of the OX40 agonist ivuxolimab. The receptors derive from an adult with an advanced solid tumor such as melanoma, head and neck, liver or kidney cancer.

The chain combines TRBV28 with TRBJ2-2, with D tentatively TRBD2 (6 bases). Germline CDR1 reads MDHEN; CDR2 reads SYDVKM. The CDR3 is 14 amino acids. Trimming shortened V by 8 bases and J by 4 bases, and 14 bases separated the two germline ends. CDR3 sequence reads: CASHRDWGTGELFF. The CDR3 DNA sequence: TGTGCCAGCCACCGGGACTGGGGCACCGGGGAGCTGTTTTTT.

This clone has a single count. The V gene is TRBV28, the J gene TRBJ1-6; D gene uncertain. CDR3 size: 16 residues. Germline CDR1 reads MDHEN; CDR2 reads SYDVKM. The V end lost 6 bases, the J end lost 7 bases, and 19 bases lay between the germline ends. The CDR3 spells CASSQIEGRKNSPLHF. CDR3 DNA sequence: TGTGCCAGCAGCCAAATAGAAGGCAGGAAGAATTCACCCCTCCACTTT.

CDR3 sequence: CASKTVPDSNQPQHF. In DNA, the CDR3 is TGTGCCAGCAAGACAGTTCCCGACAGCAATCAGCCCCAGCATTTT. The chain recombines TRBV6-5 with TRBJ1-5; the D gene is possibly TRBD1 (5 bases). V lost 7 bases and J lost 1, with 14 bases in between. The CDR3 runs 15 residues. Germline values: CDR1 MNHEY, CDR2 SVGAGI.

The chain carries TRBV30 and TRBJ1-4; D is uncertain. There are 13 residues in the CDR3. Germline values: CDR1 GTSNPN, CDR2 SVGIG (reference sequence). Trimming left V 4 bases short and J 6 bases short, with 12 bases between. This chain's CDR3 is CAWTMAGDEKLFF. The CDR3 coding sequence is TGTGCCTGGACCATGGCGGGAGATGAAAAACTGTTTTTT.

Only a few counts were recorded for this clone. The chain combines TRBV7-9 with TRBJ2-1, with 8 bases fitting TRBD1. The CDR3 is 15 residues long. Unmatched junction bases numbered 9, after V lost 4 bases and J lost 7 bases. The germline V gene has CDR1 SEHNR and CDR2 FQNEAQ (reference sequence). CDR3 region: CASSSGDRSKNEQFF. DNA of the CDR3: TGTGCCAGCAGCTCGGGGGACAGGTCTAAGAATGAGCAGTTCTTC.

V usage is TRBV5-6 and J usage is TRBJ1-6; tentative D call: TRBD1 (5 bases). Germline CDR1 is SGHDT and CDR2 is YYEEEE. Deletions cut 3 bases from V and 7 bases from J, with 17 bases between. There are 16 residues in the CDR3. The CDR3 DNA reads TGTGCCAGCAGCTCCCCCCGACAGCGGTCAAATTCACCCCTCCACTTT. Protein product: CASSSPRQRSNSPLHF.

The chain couples TRBV7-9 to TRBJ1-1; D gene uncertain. V lost 4 bases to trimming and J lost 1 base, with 4 bases between them. The germline V gene encodes CDR1 SEHNR and CDR2 FQNEAQ (reference sequence). The length of the CDR3 is 12 residues. CDR3 residues: CASSWGNTEAFF. The CDR3 nucleotides read TGTGCCAGCAGCTGGGGGAACACTGAAGCTTTCTTT.

CDR3 sequence (DNA): TGTGCCAGCAGTTTAGAGACTAGCGGGAGTTTTCTTGAGACCCAGTACTTC. This translates into CASSLETSGSFLETQYF. The chain has TRBV28 and TRBJ2-5; 12 nucleotides line up with TRBD2. This CDR3 is 17 amino acids long. Germline V lookup: CDR1 MDHEN, CDR2 SYDVKM. Trimming at V came to 2 bases and at J to 5 bases, leaving 9 bases not matched to a gene.

This rearrangement joins TRBV16 to TRBJ2-1, with 12 bases matching TRBD2. The germline V gene has CDR1 KGHSY and CDR2 FQNENV. This CDR3 has 15 amino acids. V lost 4 bases, J lost 6 bases, and 4 bases stayed unmatched. CDR3 nucleotides: TGTGCCAGCAGCCTTCTAGCGGGAGGGGTCAATGAGCAGTTCTTC. This sequence encodes CASSLLAGGVNEQFF.

This chain connects TRBV11-2 to TRBJ2-1; D is unclear. Germline lookup yields CDR1 SGHAT and CDR2 FQNNGV. The CDR3 runs to 15 residues. V lost 5 bases and J 0 bases, leaving 11 bases between the germline ends. The CDR3 reads CASSRRILSYNEQFF. In nucleotides, the CDR3 is TGTGCCAGCAGCCGCCGGATCCTCTCCTACAATGAGCAGTTCTTC. Complete variable domain (other parts from reference TRBV11-2 and TRBJ2-1): EAGVAQSPRYKIIEKRQSVAFWCNPISGHATLYWYQQILGQGPKLLIQFQNNGVVDDSQLPKDRFSAERLKGVDSTLKIQPAKLEDSAVYLCASSRRILSYNEQFFGPGTRLTVL.

This sequence joins TRBV9 and TRBJ1-1; the match to TRBD1 covers 9 bases. V shed 2 bases and J 4 bases; nucleotides not matched to a gene: 6. CDR1 SGDLS and CDR2 YYNGEE come from the germline V gene. This CDR3 has 15 amino acids. CDR3 residues: CASSVPGTGFTEAFF. CDR3 nucleotide sequence: TGTGCCAGCAGCGTGCCCGGGACAGGGTTCACTGAAGCTTTCTTT. The entire variable domain, with the rest obtained from reference TRBV9 and TRBJ1-1, is as follows: DSGVTQTPKHLITATGQRVTLRCSPRSGDLSVYWYQQSLDQGLQFLIQYYNGEERAKGNILERFSAQQFPDLHSELNLSSLELGDSALYFCASSVPGTGFTEAFFGQGTRLTVV.

This clone was picked up a small number of times. Other DNA sequences in this specimen translate into the identical CDR3. The chain joins TRBV6-5 to TRBJ2-7; 9 nucleotides align to TRBD2. The CDR3 runs 14 residues. J was trimmed by 4 bases and V by 0 bases; bases with no gene match: 1. Germline V gives CDR1 MNHEY, CDR2 SVGAGI. CDR3 loop: CASSYSSGGYEQYF. DNA of the CDR3: TGTGCCAGCAGTTACTCGAGCGGGGGGTACGAGCAGTACTTC.

This chain uses TRBV28 with TRBJ2-3; 7 bases are a match to TRBD2. Looked up from germline, CDR1 is MDHEN and CDR2 is SYDVKM. Trimming removed 1 base from V and 2 bases from J; junction bases left unmatched: 9. The length of the CDR3 is 17 residues. The CDR3 bases are TGTGCCAGCAGTTTATCCCTAAGCGGGACCCTCACAGATACGCAGTATTTT. Translated, it gives CASSLSLSGTLTDTQYF.

The chain joins TRBV6-5 to TRBJ1-1, with D uncertain. The CDR3 has 13 amino acids. Trimming removed 6 bases at V and 4 bases at J, with 12 bases between. Per the germline V gene, CDR1 is MNHEY and CDR2 is SVGAGI. CDR3 sequence reads: CASRSLGPTEAFF. DNA of the CDR3: TGTGCCAGCAGATCTCTTGGTCCCACTGAAGCTTTCTTT.

The rearrangement joins TRBV2 to TRBJ2-1, with D maybe TRBD1 (5 bases). This CDR3 has 14 residues. With 8 bases removed from V and 4 bases from J, the gap between germline ends came to 15 bases. In germline, CDR1 is SNHLY, CDR2 FYNNEI. CDR3 in amino acids: CASYGHGIYNEQFF. In nucleotides, the CDR3 is TGTGCCAGCTATGGACACGGAATTTACAATGAGCAGTTCTTC.

This clone was seen only once. The CDR3 region is CASSQPGNGTYEQYF. DNA for the CDR3: TGCGCCAGCAGCCAACCGGGAAACGGAACCTACGAGCAGTACTTC. The rearrangement joins TRBV4-1 to TRBJ2-7; the D gene is possibly TRBD2 (5 bases). Trimming took off 2 bases at V and 2 bases at J, with 13 bases between the two ends. The CDR3 totals 15 residues. Germline lookup yields CDR1 MGHRA and CDR2 YSYEKL.

This rearrangement joins TRBV27 to TRBJ1-2; the match to TRBD1 covers 9 bases. V trimming: 5 bases; J trimming: 5 bases; junction bases outside the gene matches: 18. Per the germline V gene, CDR1 is MNHEY and CDR2 is SMNVEV (reference sequence). The CDR3 is 18 amino acids. In nucleotides, the CDR3 is TGTGCCAGCAGTCCTCTTCGAGGACAGGGGAATGATGCGTATGGCTACACCTTC. Translated: CASSPLRGQGNDAYGYTF.

This chain uses TRBV11-1 with TRBJ2-7; the D is unclear. Looked up from germline, CDR1 is SGHAT and CDR2 is FQDESV (reference sequence). Trimming removed 3 bases at V and 0 bases at J, with 9 bases between. The CDR3 is 14 amino acids. The CDR3 region is CASSLGGNSYEQYF. In DNA form, the CDR3 reads TGTGCCAGCAGCTTGGGCGGCAACTCCTACGAGCAGTACTTC. Looking up the rest from reference TRBV11-1 and TRBJ2-7 gives the full variable domain: EAEVAQSPRYKITEKSQAVAFWCDPISGHATLYWYRQILGQGPELLVQFQDESVVDDSQLPKDRFSAERLKGVDSTLKIQPAELGDSAMYLCASSLGGNSYEQYFGPGTRLTVT.

The chain uses TRBV6-6 and TRBJ1-1; 9 bases fit TRBD1. Germline V gene data show CDR1 as MNHNY and CDR2 as SVGAGI (reference sequence). This CDR3 spans 15 amino acids. With 6 bases clipped from V and 6 bases from J, the junction kept 11 bases outside the gene matches. The CDR3 loop reads CASSYLGQGRAEAFF. The DNA for the CDR3 is TGTGCCAGCAGCTATCTTGGACAGGGGCGCGCTGAAGCTTTCTTT.

Comment on this clone: This sample also contains other DNA sequences that code for the same CDR3. This rearrangement joins TRBV4-1 to TRBJ1-5, with D maybe TRBD1 (5 bases). V was cut by 2 bases and J by 4 bases, with 12 bases left in between. The CDR3 spans 15 residues. CDR1 MGHRA and CDR2 YSYEKL come from the germline V gene. The CDR3 loop reads CASSQRDLGNQPQHF. The CDR3, as DNA: TGCGCCAGCAGCCAACGGGACCTAGGGAATCAGCCCCAGCATTTT.

The rearrangement joins TRBV5-1 to TRBJ1-5; D unclear. The V gene lost 4 bases and the J gene lost 4 bases, with 15 bases spanning the gap. The CDR3 is made up of 15 amino acids. Germline CDR1 is SGHRS and CDR2 is YFSETQ. As DNA, the CDR3 is TGCGCCAGCAGCAAAAATGGAGGTCCAAATCAGCCCCAGCATTTT. This codes for CASSKNGGPNQPQHF.

The J gene is TRBJ2-7, the V gene TRBV5-1; TRBD2 aligns across 7 bases. The CDR3 sequence is 17 residues long. Germline V gives CDR1 SGHRS, CDR2 YFSETQ. J lost 0 bases, V lost 2 bases, and 11 bases had no gene match. The CDR3 protein is CASSFGRSGISSYEQYF. The CDR3 DNA sequence: TGCGCCAGCAGCTTCGGGCGGAGCGGGATTAGCTCCTACGAGCAGTACTTC.

In its sample, this clone was seen a few times. The chain is built from TRBV14 and TRBJ2-2; no definite D call. Per germline, CDR1 SGHDN and CDR2 FVKESK. V was pared by 3 bases and J by 5 bases, with 10 bases between. CDR3 length: 14 residues. The DNA of the CDR3 is TGTGCCAGCAGCCAGAGGTGGGAAACCGGGGAGCTGTTTTTT. Protein: CASSQRWETGELFF.

The chain is built from TRBV9 and TRBJ1-1; no clear D gene. Germline V gene sequence: CDR1 SGDLS, CDR2 YYNGEE. V was cut by 0 bases and J by 5 bases, with 14 bases left in between. CDR3 size: 15 residues. The CDR3: CASSVARGGGTEAFF. The DNA of the CDR3 is TGTGCCAGCAGCGTAGCTCGGGGAGGAGGAACTGAAGCTTTCTTT.

This clone was observed once. The rearrangement uses TRBV19 and TRBJ1-5, with 7 bases aligning to TRBD1. There are 15 residues in the CDR3. The germline V gene has CDR1 LNHDA and CDR2 SQIVND (reference sequence). With 10 bases clipped from V and 2 bases from J, the junction kept 11 bases outside the gene matches. The CDR3 spells CATTDRVLGNQPQHF. CDR3 bases: TGTGCCACGACTGACAGGGTTTTGGGCAATCAGCCCCAGCATTTT.

J is TRBJ1-2 and V is TRBV7-9; weak D call: TRBD1 (5 bases). The germline CDR1 and CDR2 sequences are SEHNR and FQNEAQ (reference sequence). V was shortened by 5 bases and J by 12 bases, with 25 bases between the two germline ends. CDR3 length: 15 residues. The CDR3: CASSPVAGRQRGNTF. The CDR3 DNA is TGTGCCAGCAGCCCAGTGGCAGGGAGGCAGCGGGGGAACACCTTC.